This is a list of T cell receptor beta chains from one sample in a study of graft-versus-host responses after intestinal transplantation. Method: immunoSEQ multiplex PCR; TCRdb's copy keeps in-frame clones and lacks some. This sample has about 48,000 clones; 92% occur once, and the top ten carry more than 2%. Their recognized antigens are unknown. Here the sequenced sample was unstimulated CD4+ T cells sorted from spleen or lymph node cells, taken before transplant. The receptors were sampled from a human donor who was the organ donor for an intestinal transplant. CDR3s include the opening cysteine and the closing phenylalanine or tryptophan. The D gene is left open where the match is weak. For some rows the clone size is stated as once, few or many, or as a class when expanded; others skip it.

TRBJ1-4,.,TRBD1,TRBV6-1,CASSRGQGNEKLFF,TGTGCCAGCAGCCGGGGACAGGGCAATGAAAAACTGTTTTTT
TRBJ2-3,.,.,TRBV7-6,CASSLAGNYKDTQYF,TGTGCCAGCAGCTTAGCGGGGAATTATAAAGATACGCAGTATTTT
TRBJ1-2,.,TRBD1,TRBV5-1,CASSLERTGHGYTF,TGCGCCAGCAGCTTGGAGAGGACAGGGCATGGCTACACCTTC
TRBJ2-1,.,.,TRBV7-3,CASSLTSRAYNEQFF,TGTGCCAGCAGCTTAACTTCGAGGGCTTACAATGAGCAGTTCTTC
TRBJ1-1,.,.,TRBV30,CAWSLGSQGNQAFF,TGTGCCTGGAGCCTAGGAAGTCAAGGGAATCAAGCTTTCTTT
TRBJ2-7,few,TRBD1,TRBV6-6,CASSSGQGREQYF,TGTGCCAGCAGTTCAGGACAGGGGCGGGAGCAGTACTTC
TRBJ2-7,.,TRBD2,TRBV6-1,CASSEAPGLAYEQYF,TGTGCCAGCAGTGAAGCGCCGGGACTAGCCTACGAGCAGTACTTC
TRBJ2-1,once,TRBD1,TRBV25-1,CASSRTGTGPFF,TGTGCCAGCAGTAGAACCGGGACAGGCCCGTTCTTC
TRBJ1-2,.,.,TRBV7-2,CASSFLLGNNYGYTF,TGTGCCAGCAGCTTTCTTCTGGGTAATAACTATGGCTACACCTTC
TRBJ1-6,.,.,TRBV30,CAWSQGWSGNSPLHF,TGTGCCTGGAGTCAGGGTTGGTCGGGAAATTCACCCCTCCACTTT
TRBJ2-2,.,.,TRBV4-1,CASSQRTFPLTGELFF,TGCGCCAGCAGCCAAAGGACCTTCCCCCTCACCGGGGAGCTGTTTTTT
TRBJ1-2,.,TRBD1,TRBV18,CASSPRDSLYGYTF,TGTGCCAGCTCACCTAGGGACAGCCTCTATGGCTACACCTTC
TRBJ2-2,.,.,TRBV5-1,CASSLADYNTGGLFF,TGCGCCAGCAGCTTGGCGGACTACAACACCGGGGGGCTGTTTTTT
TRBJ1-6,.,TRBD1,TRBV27,CASSPGDRGRNSPLHF,TGTGCCAGCAGTCCGGGGGACAGGGGTAGGAATTCACCCCTCCACTTT
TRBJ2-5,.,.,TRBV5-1,CASSLPKNSLGLRPGQAEETQYF,TGCGCCAGCAGCTTGCCCAAAAATTCCCTTGGATTAAGACCGGGACAAGCTGAAGAGACCCAGTACTTC
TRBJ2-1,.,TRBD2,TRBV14,CASSQGGGRGIEQFF,TGTGCCAGCAGCCAAGGAGGCGGGAGGGGTATTGAGCAGTTCTTC
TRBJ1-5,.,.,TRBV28,CASSFDSNQPQHF,TGTGCCAGCAGTTTCGACAGCAATCAGCCCCAGCATTTT
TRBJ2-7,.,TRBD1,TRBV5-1,CASSLGTGGFDEQYF,TGCGCCAGCAGCTTGGGTACAGGGGGATTCGACGAGCAGTACTTC
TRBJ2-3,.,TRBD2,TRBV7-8,CASSLAPGLAGARTDTQYF,TGTGCCAGCAGCTTAGCGCCGGGACTAGCGGGAGCGCGCACAGATACGCAGTATTTT
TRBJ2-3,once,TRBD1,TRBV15,CATSPRDREDTQYF,TGTGCCACCAGCCCGAGGGACAGGGAGGATACGCAGTATTTT